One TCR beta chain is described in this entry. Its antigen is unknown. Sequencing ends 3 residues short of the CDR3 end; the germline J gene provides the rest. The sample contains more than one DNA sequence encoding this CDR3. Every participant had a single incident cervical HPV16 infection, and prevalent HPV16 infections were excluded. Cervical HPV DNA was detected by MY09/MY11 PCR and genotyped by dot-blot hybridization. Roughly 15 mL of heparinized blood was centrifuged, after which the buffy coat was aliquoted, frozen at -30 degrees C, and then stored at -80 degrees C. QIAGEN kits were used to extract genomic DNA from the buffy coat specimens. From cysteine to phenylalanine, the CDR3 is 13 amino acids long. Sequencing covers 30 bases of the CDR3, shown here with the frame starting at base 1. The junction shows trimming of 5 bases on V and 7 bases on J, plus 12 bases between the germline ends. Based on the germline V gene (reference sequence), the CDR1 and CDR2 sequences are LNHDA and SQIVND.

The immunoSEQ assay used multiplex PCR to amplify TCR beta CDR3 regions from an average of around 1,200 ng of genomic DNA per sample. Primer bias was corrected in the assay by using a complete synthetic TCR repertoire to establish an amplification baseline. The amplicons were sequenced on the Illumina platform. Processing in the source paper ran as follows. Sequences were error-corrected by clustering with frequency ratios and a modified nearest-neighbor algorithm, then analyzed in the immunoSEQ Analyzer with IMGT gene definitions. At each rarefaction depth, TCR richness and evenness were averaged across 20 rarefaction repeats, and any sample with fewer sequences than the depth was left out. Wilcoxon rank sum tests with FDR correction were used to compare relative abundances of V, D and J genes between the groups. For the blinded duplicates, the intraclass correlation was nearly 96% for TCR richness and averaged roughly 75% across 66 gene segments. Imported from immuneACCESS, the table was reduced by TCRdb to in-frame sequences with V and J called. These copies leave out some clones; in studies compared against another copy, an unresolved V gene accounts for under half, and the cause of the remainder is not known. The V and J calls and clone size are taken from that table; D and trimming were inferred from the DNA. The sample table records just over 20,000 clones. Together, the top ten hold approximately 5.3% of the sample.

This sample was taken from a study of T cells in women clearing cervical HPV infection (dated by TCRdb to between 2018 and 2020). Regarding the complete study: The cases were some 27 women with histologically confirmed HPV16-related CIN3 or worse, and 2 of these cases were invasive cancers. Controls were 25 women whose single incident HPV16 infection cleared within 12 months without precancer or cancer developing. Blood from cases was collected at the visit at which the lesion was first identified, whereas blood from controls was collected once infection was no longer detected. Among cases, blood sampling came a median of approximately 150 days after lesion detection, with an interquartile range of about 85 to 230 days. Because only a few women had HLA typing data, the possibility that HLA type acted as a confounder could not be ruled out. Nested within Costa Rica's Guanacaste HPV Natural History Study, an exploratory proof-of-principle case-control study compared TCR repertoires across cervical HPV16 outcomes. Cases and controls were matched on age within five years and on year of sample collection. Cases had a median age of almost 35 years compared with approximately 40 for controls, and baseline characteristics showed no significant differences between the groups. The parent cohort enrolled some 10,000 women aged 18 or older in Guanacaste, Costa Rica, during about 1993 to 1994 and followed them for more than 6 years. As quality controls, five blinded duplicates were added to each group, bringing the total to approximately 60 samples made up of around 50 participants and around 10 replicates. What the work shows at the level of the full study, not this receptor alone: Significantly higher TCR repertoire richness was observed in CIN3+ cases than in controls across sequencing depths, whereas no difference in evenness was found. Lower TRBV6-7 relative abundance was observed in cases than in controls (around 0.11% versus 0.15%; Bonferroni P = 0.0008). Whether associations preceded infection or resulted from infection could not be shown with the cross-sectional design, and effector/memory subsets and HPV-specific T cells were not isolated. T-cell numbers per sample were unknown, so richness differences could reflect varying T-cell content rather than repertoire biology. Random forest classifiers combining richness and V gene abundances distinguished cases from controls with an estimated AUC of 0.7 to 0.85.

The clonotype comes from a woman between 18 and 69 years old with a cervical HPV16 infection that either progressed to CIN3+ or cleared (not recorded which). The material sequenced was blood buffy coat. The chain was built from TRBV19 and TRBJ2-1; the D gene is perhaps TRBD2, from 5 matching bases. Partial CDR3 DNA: TGTGCCAGTAGTTCCGGGGTCCGGAATGAG. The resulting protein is CASSSGVRNE. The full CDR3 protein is CASSSGVRNEQFF.